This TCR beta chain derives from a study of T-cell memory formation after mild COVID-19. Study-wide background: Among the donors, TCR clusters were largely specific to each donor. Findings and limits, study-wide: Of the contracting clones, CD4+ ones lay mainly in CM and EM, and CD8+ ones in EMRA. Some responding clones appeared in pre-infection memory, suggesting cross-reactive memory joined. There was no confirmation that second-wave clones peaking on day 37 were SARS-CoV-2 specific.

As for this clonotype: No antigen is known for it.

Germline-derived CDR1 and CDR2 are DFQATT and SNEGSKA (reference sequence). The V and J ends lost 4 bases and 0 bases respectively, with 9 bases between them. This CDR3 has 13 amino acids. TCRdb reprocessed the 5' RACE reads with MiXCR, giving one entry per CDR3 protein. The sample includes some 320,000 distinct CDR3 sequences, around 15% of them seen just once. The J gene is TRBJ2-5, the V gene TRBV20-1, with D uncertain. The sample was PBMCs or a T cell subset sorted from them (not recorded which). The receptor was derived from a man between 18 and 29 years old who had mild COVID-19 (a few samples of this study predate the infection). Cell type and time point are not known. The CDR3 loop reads CSAIVPYQETQYF. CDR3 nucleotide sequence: TGCAGTGCTATCGTCCCGTACCAAGAGACCCAGTACTTC.